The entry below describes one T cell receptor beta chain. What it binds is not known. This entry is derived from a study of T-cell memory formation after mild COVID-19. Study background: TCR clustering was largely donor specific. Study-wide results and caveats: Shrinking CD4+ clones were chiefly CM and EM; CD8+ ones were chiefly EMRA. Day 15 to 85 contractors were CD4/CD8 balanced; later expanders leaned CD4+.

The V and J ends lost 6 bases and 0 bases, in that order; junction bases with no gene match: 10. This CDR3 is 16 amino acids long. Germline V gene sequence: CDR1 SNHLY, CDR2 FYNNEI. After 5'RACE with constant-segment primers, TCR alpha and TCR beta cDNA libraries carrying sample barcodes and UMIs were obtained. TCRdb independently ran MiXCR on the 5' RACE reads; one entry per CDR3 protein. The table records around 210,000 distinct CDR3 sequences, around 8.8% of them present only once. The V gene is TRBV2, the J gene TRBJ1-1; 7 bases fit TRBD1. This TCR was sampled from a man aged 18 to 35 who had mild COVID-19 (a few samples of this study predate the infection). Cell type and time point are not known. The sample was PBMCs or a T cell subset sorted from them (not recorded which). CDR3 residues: CASRALGQFLNTEAFF. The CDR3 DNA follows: TGTGCCAGCAGAGCACTGGGACAGTTTTTGAACACTGAAGCTTTCTTT.